This T cell receptor (beta chain) was captured in a study of naive and memory T cell subsets. Study conclusions and caveats: A few larger clonotypes appeared in naive repertoires, especially CD8, possibly memory cells re-expressing CD45RA.

As concerns this clonotype: No antigen is known for it.

An equimolar mix of two oligonucleotides served as the beta constant-region primer for TRBC1 and TRBC2. Ligated cDNA was amplified by four rounds of PCR with nested alpha and beta constant-region primers and SP2. A 12-nucleotide UMI and the SP2 primer were added to the cDNA 3' end by oligonucleotide ligation. TCRdb ran MiXCR on the UMI-ligation and nested PCR reads and lists one entry per CDR3 protein. This table has 150,000 or so distinct CDR3 sequences, about 20% appearing once. CDR3 length equals 18 residues. Germline CDR1 and CDR2: MNHNS and SASEGT. V trimming: 6 bases; J trimming: 4 bases; junction bases outside the gene matches: 9. Cells stained for CD3, CD4, CD8, CD45RA and CD27 were sorted into four subsets.

The specimen was naive CD4+ T cells from blood. This receptor was identified in a human donor in good health. V gene TRBV6-1 combines with J gene TRBJ2-1; TRBD2 agrees at 16 bases. The CDR3 DNA is TGTGCCAGCAGGGAGGGACTAGCGGGAGGGCCAGATTACAATGAGCAGTTCTTC. Residues: CASREGLAGGPDYNEQFF.